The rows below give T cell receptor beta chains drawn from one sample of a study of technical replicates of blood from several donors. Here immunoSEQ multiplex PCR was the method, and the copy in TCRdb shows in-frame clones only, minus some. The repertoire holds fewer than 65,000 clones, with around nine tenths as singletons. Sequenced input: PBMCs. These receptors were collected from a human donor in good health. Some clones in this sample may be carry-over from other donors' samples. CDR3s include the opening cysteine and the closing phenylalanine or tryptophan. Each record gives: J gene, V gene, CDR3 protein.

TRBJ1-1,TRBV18,CASSPLQDGYTEAFF
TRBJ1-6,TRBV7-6,CASSPLTGGAYSPLHF
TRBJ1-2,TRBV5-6,CASSPYRVVDYTF
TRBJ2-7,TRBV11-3,CASSARLGYEQYF
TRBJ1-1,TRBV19,CASGDQGARSEAFF
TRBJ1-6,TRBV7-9,CASSHIRDSNSPLHF
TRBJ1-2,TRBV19,CASSIDRQGRTNYGYTF
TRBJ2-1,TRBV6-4,CASSDTGTGHNEQFF
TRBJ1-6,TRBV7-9,CASSTTGYNSPLHF
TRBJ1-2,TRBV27,CASSLSMSGGGSGYTF
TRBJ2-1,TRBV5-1,CASSRTSGAGNEQFF
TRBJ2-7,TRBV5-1,CASTFKGQGGEQYF
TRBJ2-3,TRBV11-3,CASSSGPSSRGDTQYF
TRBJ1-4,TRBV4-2,CASSQAFGQGSTEKLFF
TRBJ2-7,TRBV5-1,CASSPRTGGYEQYF
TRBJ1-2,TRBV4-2,CASSQGQGPGYTF
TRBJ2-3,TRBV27,CASSWLGTDTQYF
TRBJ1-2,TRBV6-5,CASSYSGGSYGYTF
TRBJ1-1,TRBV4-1,CASSQSGGTEAFF
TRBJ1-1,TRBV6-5,CASSYSSQTEAFF
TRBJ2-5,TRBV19,CASSAGLQETQYF
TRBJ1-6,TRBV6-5,CASSYDVRVNSPLHF
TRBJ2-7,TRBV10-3,CAISATGVDSGEQYF
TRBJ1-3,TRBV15,CATSRELRSSGNTIYF
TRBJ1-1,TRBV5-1,CASSLAGGGTEAFF
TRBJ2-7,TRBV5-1,CASSDRDNSYEQYF
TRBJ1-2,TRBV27,CASSYAGPSSGYTF
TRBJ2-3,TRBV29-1,CSGRQGAGDTQYF
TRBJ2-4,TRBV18,CASSPPNRGRENIQYF
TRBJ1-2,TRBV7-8,CASSWTGRTYGYTF
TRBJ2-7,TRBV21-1,CASSKPNSYEQYF
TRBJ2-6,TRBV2,CASLGTSGLSGANVLTF
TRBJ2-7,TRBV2,CASSDRGAIFREQYF
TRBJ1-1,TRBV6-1,CASSVDGGNTEAFF
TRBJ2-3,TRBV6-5,CASSYSGGGGTDTQYF